This T cell receptor beta chain was identified during a study of identical twins. The germline V gene encodes CDR1 MNHNS and CDR2 SASEGT. CDR3 length equals 16 residues. After removal of 7 bases from V and 2 bases from J, the junction contained 11 bases not matched to a gene. TCRdb passed the 5' RACE reads through MiXCR, listing each CDR3 protein once. The data show about 240,000 distinct CDR3 sequences, roughly 13% seen once. On this clonotype: The antigen remains unidentified.

Overall study results and limits: There was more out-of-frame TCR alpha sharing in monozygotic twins than models estimated. Memory repertoires lacked the insertion deficit that abundant cord blood beta clonotypes showed.

The sample was also linked to a second study, of yellow fever vaccine responses in identical twins.

This chain links TRBV6-1 with TRBJ2-7; 10 bases map to TRBD1. Sequenced: memory (CD45RO+) T cells sorted from blood. This sequence was found in a woman aged 18-35 years in good health. The CDR3 coding sequence is TGTGCCAGCATCCTACTCCCGGGACAGGGGACCTACGAGCAGTACTTC. As protein: CASILLPGQGTYEQYF.